This T cell receptor (beta chain) was sequenced during a study of cytomegalovirus exposure and HLA in healthy donors. A multiplex PCR was run with 60 Vbeta primers and 13 Jbeta primers. How the authors handled the data: Counted up in a later analysis, unique TCR beta chains came to some 80 million, with about 10 million shared. The protocol was immunoSEQ multiplex PCR, while the TCRdb copy is restricted to in-frame clones and leaves out a portion. The DNA gave D and trimming, while V, J and clone size come from that table. Counted here are some 76,000 clones, roughly two thirds occurring once; the ten biggest clones make up over 4.5%. On this clone itself: Antigen unknown.

Study-wide findings and caveats: As was reported, the HLA-A and HLA-B alleles of most subjects were accurately predicted from TCR beta sequences.

The CDR3 totals 13 residues. Trimming took 5 bases from V and 4 from J; bases not matched to a gene: 4. The germline CDR1 and CDR2 sequences are SGHVS and FQNEAQ. V is TRBV7-8 and J is TRBJ1-2; the match to TRBD1 covers 7 bases. The sequenced material came from PBMCs. The receptor was isolated from a man in his sixties in good health and CMV-seropositive. CDR3 protein: CASSRGTAYGYTF. Here the CDR3 DNA reads TGTGCCAGCAGCCGAGGGACAGCCTATGGCTACACCTTC.